These 14 T cell receptor beta chains share one sample of origin, sequenced in a study of sequential checkpoint blockade in melanoma. Treatment of the sample: randomized to nivolumab then ipilimumab (arm A) or the reverse (arm B). The method was immunoSEQ multiplex PCR; TCRdb's version includes in-frame clones alone and lacks a portion of them. Among several thousand clones listed, under 25% were seen once. This material consisted of tumor tissue (inferred from file names), taken from a patient given nivolumab and ipilimumab in sequence. Receptors originate from a human donor with melanoma.

This clone counts as medium-sized. The chain employs TRBV9 and TRBJ2-7; 13 nucleotides align to TRBD2. J was trimmed by 4 bases and V by 0 bases; bases with no gene match: 7. The CDR3 covers 17 residues. Germline loops: CDR1 SGDLS, CDR2 YYNGEE. CDR3 DNA sequence: TGTGCCAGCAGCGTAGCCCCCGGACTAGCGGGAGAGTACGAGCAGTACTTC. It translates to CASSVAPGLAGEYEQYF.

This clone was seen just once. The genes are TRBV19 and TRBJ1-2; D is unclear. This CDR3 region has 14 residues. The ends were cut back, 8 bases at V and 8 bases at J, with 21 bases in the middle. The germline CDR1 and CDR2 sequences are LNHDA and SQIVND (reference sequence). CDR3 in DNA: TGTGCCAGTCGAGAACAGATTCTGTCGGGAGGCTACACCTTC. It specifies CASREQILSGGYTF.

This chain links TRBV18 with TRBJ1-5, with 9 bases aligning to TRBD1. Germline-derived CDR1 and CDR2 are KGHSH and LQKENI. V trimming: 3 bases; J trimming: 1 base; junction bases outside the gene matches: 4. This CDR3 is 16 amino acids long. CDR3 coding DNA: TGTGCCAGCTCACCCGGACAGGGGACGAGCAATCAGCCCCAGCATTTT. Its translation: CASSPGQGTSNQPQHF.

The chain joins TRBV5-1 to TRBJ2-1, with 11 bases lining up with TRBD2. The CDR3 has 14 residues. Germline assignment: CDR1 SGHRS and CDR2 YFSETQ. After removal of 6 bases from V and 3 bases from J, the junction contained 2 bases not matched to a gene. The CDR3 DNA reads TGCGCCAGCACCGGGACTAGCGGCTACAATGAGCAGTTCTTC. Translated, it gives CASTGTSGYNEQFF.

This CDR3 reads CASRALAGSSYEQYF. In nucleotides, the CDR3 is TGCGCCAGCAGGGCACTAGCGGGAAGCTCCTACGAGCAGTACTTC. The chain has TRBV5-1 and TRBJ2-7; TRBD2 aligns across 10 bases. There are 15 residues in the CDR3. The germline V gene encodes CDR1 SGHRS and CDR2 YFSETQ. Germline trimming cut 5 bases from V and 0 bases from J; bases unmatched to any gene: 5.

This clone was observed a handful of times. The chain joins TRBV18 to TRBJ2-2, with D unresolved. In germline, CDR1 is KGHSH, CDR2 LQKENI. CDR3 length equals 13 residues. The V gene lost 5 bases and the J gene lost 7 bases, with 11 bases spanning the gap. DNA of the CDR3: TGTGCCAGCTCAGTTGTAGAAGGCGGGGAGCTGTTTTTT. Amino acids: CASSVVEGGELFF. The variable domain in full, completed from reference TRBV18 and TRBJ2-2, reads NAGVMQNPRHLVRRRGQEARLRCSPMKGHSHVYWYRQLPEEGLKFMVYLQKENIIDESGMPKERFSAEFPKEGPSILRIQQVVRGDSAAYFCASSVVEGGELFFGEGSRLTVL.

CDR3 region: CASSQERGRWGYTF. The CDR3 region has the DNA TGTGCCAGCAGCCAAGAACGTGGGCGTTGGGGCTACACCTTC. This sequence joins TRBV14 and TRBJ1-2; no clear D. The CDR3 is 14 residues long. V lost 0 bases and J 8 bases, leaving 13 bases between the germline ends. CDR1 and CDR2 from the germline V gene are SGHDN and FVKESK.

By its share, this clone is medium-sized. The chain couples TRBV6-8 to TRBJ2-1; TRBD2 matches 8 bases. Unmatched junction bases numbered 10, after V lost 10 bases and J lost 8 bases. From germline, CDR1 is MNHGY and CDR2 SAAAGT. The CDR3 extends over 13 amino acids. CDR3 region: CATLGGRKDEQFF. The CDR3 DNA follows: TGTGCCACCTTGGGCGGGAGGAAAGATGAGCAGTTCTTC.

This clone was detected a few times. The chain links TRBV30 to TRBJ1-2; no reliable D call. Germline V gene sequence: CDR1 GTSNPN, CDR2 SVGIG (reference sequence). Trimming took off 0 bases at V and 5 bases at J, with 25 bases between the two ends. The CDR3 sequence is 18 residues long. The CDR3 loop reads CAWSVLSPTSRKRYGYTF. CDR3 nucleotides: TGTGCCTGGAGTGTACTAAGTCCTACATCTAGAAAACGATATGGCTACACCTTC.

This clone is classed as medium-sized. The chain couples TRBV11-3 to TRBJ1-5; D uncertain. Germline V CDR1 and CDR2: SGHNT, YENEEA. Trimming cost V 2 bases and J 4 bases, with 15 bases left between them. The CDR3 is 16 amino acids. Here the CDR3 DNA reads TGTGCCAGCAGCTTAATGGCCGTCCGGCGGAATCAGCCCCAGCATTTT. Protein product: CASSLMAVRRNQPQHF.

This clone was seen a handful of times. The chain has TRBV11-3 and TRBJ2-1; D is ambiguous. The ends were cut back, 4 bases at V and 4 bases at J, with 14 bases in the middle. Germline V lookup: CDR1 SGHNT, CDR2 YENEEA. CDR3 length: 15 residues. Here the CDR3 reads CASSSAPSLYNEQFF. The DNA of the CDR3 is TGTGCCAGCAGCTCGGCCCCGAGTCTGTACAATGAGCAGTTCTTC.

This clone has just a few counts. The gene calls are TRBV6-8 and TRBJ2-7; 11 bases align to TRBD2. The CDR3 totals 16 residues. Trimming took 4 bases from V and 5 from J; bases not matched to a gene: 10. Germline V gene lookup returns CDR1 MNHGY and CDR2 SAAAGT. Written as DNA, the CDR3 is TGTGCCAGCAGTTCCCCCATTAGCGGGAGGGCCGACGAGCAGTACTTC. It codes for CASSSPISGRADEQYF.

This clone showed up many times. The rearrangement uses TRBV6-8 and TRBJ1-2; D gene uncertain. Germline CDR1 reads MNHGY; CDR2 reads SAAAGT. CDR3 size: 12 residues. Deletions cut 6 bases from V and 3 bases from J, with 8 bases between. CDR3 nucleotides: TGTGCCAGCAGCGGCAGATACTATGGCTACACCTTC. It encodes CASSGRYYGYTF.

V is TRBV11-3 and J is TRBJ1-2, with D possibly being TRBD1 (6 bases). The CDR3 has 16 residues. Germline assignment: CDR1 SGHNT and CDR2 YENEEA. Trimming took off 5 bases at V and 4 bases at J, with 20 bases between the two ends. In DNA form, the CDR3 reads TGTGCCAGCAGCCCATACAGTTTTGGGGGCCGCTATGGCTACACCTTC. The encoded protein is CASSPYSFGGRYGYTF.